The rows below give T cell receptor beta chains drawn from one sample of a study of shared T cell receptors in the human thymus. Sequenced by immunoSEQ multiplex PCR; TCRdb stores in-frame clones only, minus some. The data contain some 660,000 clones, about 90% of them seen just once; the ten biggest clones take up about 0.0094%. The same data also went into a second study, on human thymus T cells.

Sequenced: thymocytes. These receptors were obtained from a boy in the first two years of life with a congenital heart defect. Each CDR3 is given with its conserved first and last residue. A D gene is named only where the DNA matches it firmly. Clone size is stated in some rows and not others, as once, few, many or a class when expanded.

cdr3_aa cdr3_nt v_call d_call j_call clone_size
CASSPSEAGYEQYF TGTGCCAGCAGCCCCTCCGAGGCGGGCTACGAGCAGTACTTC TRBV5-6 NA TRBJ2-7 NA
CASTPGQTYEQYF TGTGCCAGCACTCCGGGACAGACCTACGAGCAGTACTTC TRBV7-3 TRBD1 TRBJ2-7 NA
CASSEGHRPDF TGTGCCAGCAGTGAAGGACATCGTCCCGACTTC TRBV2 NA TRBJ2-5 few
CASSNSPPGSGRDTGELFF TGTGCCAGTAGTAACTCCCCCCCTGGTAGCGGGAGAGACACCGGGGAGCTGTTTTTT TRBV19 TRBD2 TRBJ2-2 NA
CASSQATAASGGTDTQYF TGCGCCAGCAGCCAGGCGACGGCGGCTAGCGGGGGCACAGATACGCAGTATTTT TRBV4-3 TRBD2 TRBJ2-3 NA
CASSPGYRSSYEQYF TGTGCCAGCAGCCCCGGTTACAGGAGCTCCTACGAGCAGTACTTC TRBV11-3 NA TRBJ2-7 NA
CASSVDLAGGRTQYF TGTGCCAGCAGCGTAGATCTAGCGGGGGGGCGTACGCAGTATTTT TRBV9 TRBD2 TRBJ2-3 NA
CAWSLVGQGGNEQFF TGTGCCTGGAGTTTAGTTGGACAGGGAGGCAATGAGCAGTTCTTC TRBV30 TRBD1 TRBJ2-1 NA
CASSLVPNVDGYTF TGCGCCAGCAGCTTAGTGCCAAACGTAGATGGCTACACCTTC TRBV5-1 NA TRBJ1-2 NA
CASSFPHPPPGNTIYF TGTGCCAGCAGCTTCCCACACCCTCCCCCTGGAAACACCATATATTTT TRBV7-9 NA TRBJ1-3 NA
CASSLHRGKGNQPQHF TGTGCCAGCAGCTTGCACAGGGGCAAAGGCAATCAGCCCCAGCATTTT TRBV5-8 TRBD1 TRBJ1-5 NA
CASSSTRGTLNTEAFF TGTGCCAGCAGCTCGACCAGGGGGACCCTGAACACTGAAGCTTTCTTT TRBV7-9 TRBD1 TRBJ1-1 few
CASRHPTGEAYEQYF TGTGCCAGCAGACACCCGACAGGGGAGGCCTACGAGCAGTACTTC TRBV6-6 TRBD1 TRBJ2-7 NA
CAWRDRGNYGYTF TGTGCCTGGAGGGACAGGGGGAACTATGGCTACACCTTC TRBV30 TRBD1 TRBJ1-2 NA
CASSYGTGGGHSNQPQHF TGCGCCAGCAGCTACGGGACAGGGGGCGGCCATAGCAATCAGCCCCAGCATTTT TRBV5-1 TRBD1 TRBJ1-5 NA
CASSFTSGGAYEQYF TGTGCCAGCAGCTTTACTAGCGGGGGGGCGTACGAGCAGTACTTC TRBV7-2 TRBD2 TRBJ2-7 NA
CASSLWAPPSGANVLTF TGTGCCAGCAGTCTTTGGGCCCCACCTTCTGGGGCCAACGTCCTGACTTTC TRBV28 NA TRBJ2-6 few
CASSQARGSYEQYF TGCGCCAGCAGCCAAGCTCGGGGTTCCTACGAGCAGTACTTC TRBV4-1 NA TRBJ2-7 NA
CASSQGGRLAGDYEQYF TGTGCCAGCAGCCAAGGGGGGAGACTAGCGGGGGACTACGAGCAGTACTTC TRBV4-2 TRBD2 TRBJ2-7 few
CASSLVTGTKYNEQFF TGTGCCAGCAGCTTAGTCACGGGGACTAAATACAATGAGCAGTTCTTC TRBV11-2 TRBD2 TRBJ2-1 NA
CASSTPDKTESGANVLTF TGTGCCAGCAGTACGCCGGACAAAACGGAATCTGGGGCCAACGTCCTGACTTTC TRBV27 NA TRBJ2-6 NA
CASSPPQGTSTDTQYF TGCGCCAGCAGCCCCCCCCAGGGTACTAGCACAGATACGCAGTATTTT TRBV5-1 NA TRBJ2-3 NA
CASSHSRQGVIYEQYF TGCGCCAGCAGTCACTCTCGACAGGGGGTAATCTACGAGCAGTACTTC TRBV5-1 TRBD1 TRBJ2-7 NA
CASSGQSTDTQYF TGCGCCAGCAGCGGACAGAGCACAGATACGCAGTATTTT TRBV4-3 NA TRBJ2-3 NA
CASGTGHGGGDQPQHF TGTGCCAGCGGGACAGGGCACGGTGGAGGGGATCAGCCCCAGCATTTT TRBV6-4 TRBD1 TRBJ1-5 NA
CAISEESYPYNEQFF TGTGCCATCAGTGAAGAGAGCTATCCGTACAATGAGCAGTTCTTC TRBV10-3 NA TRBJ2-1 NA
CASSQDYPPGKVNSPLHF TGCGCCAGCAGCCAAGATTACCCCCCAGGGAAGGTAAATTCACCCCTCCACTTT TRBV4-1 NA TRBJ1-6 NA
CASSLPGNSPLHF TGTGCCAGCAGCCTTCCCGGGAATTCACCCCTCCACTTT TRBV11-2 NA TRBJ1-6 NA
CAIVGGPHNEQFF TGTGCCATCGTGGGAGGGCCCCACAATGAGCAGTTCTTC TRBV10-3 TRBD2 TRBJ2-1 once
CASSPLTAAGDNQLKQAYEQYF TGCGCCAGCAGCCCACTAACTGCGGCGGGAGATAACCAACTTAAACAAGCCTACGAGCAGTACTTC TRBV5-1 TRBD2 TRBJ2-7 few